This is a list of T cell receptor beta chains from one sample in a study of identical twins. MiXCR, run by TCRdb on the 5' RACE reads, gives a single entry per CDR3 protein. Among roughly 1,500,000 distinct CDR3 sequences listed, roughly a third were seen once. Sequenced material: cord blood. These receptors all stem from a newborn girl in good health. Each CDR3 is given with its conserved first and last residue. Each record gives: clone size, J gene, V gene, D gene, CDR3 DNA, CDR3 protein. D genes are given only for firm matches. Clone size is not always given. Where it is, it says once, few, many or a class for expanded clones.

- TRBJ2-5 TRBV6-1 - TGTGCCAGCTGGATGGGGAGCTTTCAAGAGACCCAGTCCTTC CASWMGSFQETQSF
few TRBJ2-3 TRBV12-3/TRBV12-4 - TGTGCCAGCAGTTTAGACCGGACAGCAGATACGCAGTATTTT CASSLDRTADTQYF
- TRBJ1-6 TRBV4-1 - TGCGCCAGCAGCCAGCCAGGGATCTATAATTCACCCCTCCACTTT CASSQPGIYNSPLHF
- TRBJ1-1 TRBV10-2 - TGCGCCAGCAGGTTTGACAGGCTTAACACTGAAGCTTTCTTT CASRFDRLNTEAFF
- TRBJ2-1 TRBV5-1 - TGCGCCAGCAGCTTGGACGGATACGGGCAGTTCTTC CASSLDGYGQFF
few TRBJ2-7 TRBV11-1 - TGTGCCAGCAGCTTAGCTTCCGACAGTTACTCCTACGAGCAGTACTTC CASSLASDSYSYEQYF
- TRBJ2-3 TRBV10-3 TRBD1 TGTGCCATCAAGAAGGACAGGGGCGCAGATACGCAGTATTTT CAIKKDRGADTQYF
few TRBJ2-3 TRBV7-9 - TGTGCCAGCAACAACTGGCCGCCAGGGGCGGCGCGGGTTAGCACAGATACGCAGTATTTT CASNNWPPGAARVSTDTQYF
few TRBJ1-2 TRBV6-1 TRBD1 TGTGCCAGCAGCGGACAGGGCCCTGGCTACACCTTC CASSGQGPGYTF
few TRBJ2-1 TRBV27 TRBD2 TGTGCCAGCAGTATACGACTAGCGGGAGGTTTTGAGCAGTTCTTC CASSIRLAGGFEQFF
- TRBJ2-3 TRBV12-3/TRBV12-4 - TGTGCCAGCAGTTTCTGGGGGGCCCAAAGCACAGATACGCAGTATTTT CASSFWGAQSTDTQYF
- TRBJ2-1 TRBV20-1 TRBD2 TGCAGTGCGGGGACTAGCGGGAGGAGCAATGAGCAGTTCTTC CSAGTSGRSNEQFF
- TRBJ1-4 TRBV4-1 - TGCACCAGCAGCCAACGAACCGAGGGAGCAACTAATGAAAAACTGTTTTTT CTSSQRTEGATNEKLFF
many TRBJ2-7 TRBV12-3/TRBV12-4 - TGTGCCAGCAGGAAAGACAGCCCCTACGAGCAGTACTTC CASRKDSPYEQYF
few TRBJ2-1 TRBV7-9 TRBD2 TGTGCCAGCAGCTTAGGAACTAGCGGGGGGAAATTCGATGAGCAGTTCTTC CASSLGTSGGKFDEQFF
few TRBJ1-1 TRBV5-1 TRBD1 TGCGCCAGCAGCTTACCAACCGGGACAGGTTACACTGAAGCTTTCTTT CASSLPTGTGYTEAFF
- TRBJ1-2 TRBV25-1 - TGTGCCAGCAGTGCAGCAGGGGTGAAAGGGAACTATGGCTACACCTTC CASSAAGVKGNYGYTF
few TRBJ2-3 TRBV14 TRBD1 TGTGCCAGCAGCCGACCGGGACAGGGGGCAGATACGCAGTATTTT CASSRPGQGADTQYF
- TRBJ2-3 TRBV13 TRBD2 TGTGCCAGCAGCTTAGGCCTCGTGATGGGACTAGGCACAGATACGCAGTATTTT CASSLGLVMGLGTDTQYF
few TRBJ2-3 TRBV11-2 TRBD1 TGTGCCAGCACCTGGGACAGGGTCACAGATACGCAGTATTTT CASTWDRVTDTQYF
many TRBJ2-7 TRBV4-2 - TGTGCCAGCAGCCAAGATTGGGGCTTTAACGAGCAGTACTTC CASSQDWGFNEQYF
- TRBJ2-1 TRBV2 - TGTGCCAGCATGAGGGTAGGGGACTGGGAGGACAATGAGCAGTTCTTC CASMRVGDWEDNEQFF
few TRBJ1-5 TRBV20-1 - TGCAGTGCTAGAGAGGGGGCGGATGGCAATCAGCCCCAGCATTTT CSAREGADGNQPQHF
- TRBJ2-1 TRBV5-1 - TGCGCCAGCAGCCCTATAGGAACGGGCCTGCGCTCCTACAATGAGCAGTTCTTC CASSPIGTGLRSYNEQFF
few TRBJ1-2 TRBV28 TRBD1 TGTGCCAGCAGTTCGAACAGGGGAGGTTTTGATGGCTACACCTTC CASSSNRGGFDGYTF
few TRBJ2-1 TRBV20-1 - TGCAGTGCTGGTTGGGGAGCGTCCTACAATGAGCAGTTCTTC CSAGWGASYNEQFF
- TRBJ2-3 TRBV3-1 TRBD2 TGTGCCAGCAGCCCCCGACTAGCGGGATTCGCAGATACGCAGTATTTT CASSPRLAGFADTQYF
- TRBJ2-7 TRBV20-1 TRBD1 TGCAGTGCTAGAGATAGGACAGGGTTTAAGGGCGAGCAGTACTTC CSARDRTGFKGEQYF
- TRBJ2-5 TRBV20-1 TRBD2 TGCAGTGCGAGACTAGCGGGGATCCAAGGGACCCAGTACTTC CSARLAGIQGTQYF
- TRBJ2-7 TRBV19 - TGTGCCAGTAGTATCCGGGGCCCAGGCAGATACGAGCAGTACTTC CASSIRGPGRYEQYF
- TRBJ2-7 TRBV5-1 TRBD1 TGCGCCAGCAGCTCCGACATGACAGGGGGCTACGAGCAGTACTTC CASSSDMTGGYEQYF
few TRBJ2-7 TRBV18 - TGTGCCAGCTCACCAGAACAGGGTGGGTCCTACGAGCAGTACTTC CASSPEQGGSYEQYF
- TRBJ2-7 TRBV5-8 TRBD2 TGTGCCAGCCCGGGGCTAGCGGGCTACGAGCAGTACTTC CASPGLAGYEQYF
many TRBJ2-3 TRBV5-1 - TGCGCCAGCAGCTCCCCTAGACTAGTATGGAAGGATACGCAGTATTTT CASSSPRLVWKDTQYF
few TRBJ1-5 TRBV27 - TGTGCCAGCAGGGACATTGGGGATCAAGCCCAGCATTTT CASRDIGDQAQHF
- TRBJ2-7 TRBV20-1 - TGCAGTGCTAGCCCCTTCACAGGATACTACGAGCAGTACTTC CSASPFTGYYEQYF
few TRBJ2-1 TRBV29-1 TRBD1 TGCAGCGTTGATGGACAGGGGGTCAATGAGCAGTTCTTC CSVDGQGVNEQFF
- TRBJ2-5 TRBV5-1 TRBD2 TGCGCCAGCAGACGGACTAGCGGAAAAGAGACCCAGTACTTC CASRRTSGKETQYF
few TRBJ2-5 TRBV5-1 - TGCGCCAGCAGCCTAAAGCCGGGGAGCCAAGAGACCCAGTACTTC CASSLKPGSQETQYF
- TRBJ2-4 TRBV6-1 TRBD1 TGTGCCAGCAGCAGACAGGGTTACGGGCAGTACTTC CASSRQGYGQYF
few TRBJ2-3 TRBV5-1 - TGCGCCAGCAGCCCACCATGGGGGGCCGTGACAGATACGCAGTATTTT CASSPPWGAVTDTQYF
few TRBJ2-2 TRBV27 - TGTGCCAGCAGTTTACTCGACAGAACCGGGGAGCTGTTTTTT CASSLLDRTGELFF
- TRBJ1-1 TRBV20-1 - TGCAGTACCCCTGGGGGCAACACTGAAGCTTTCTTT CSTPGGNTEAFF
- TRBJ2-7 TRBV29-1 TRBD1 TGCAGCGTTGAAGATCGGGACAGGGGACCGGCGTACGAGCAGTACTTC CSVEDRDRGPAYEQYF
few TRBJ2-4 TRBV4-1 TRBD1 TGCGCCAGCAGCCAAGCAGGACAGGTGGGAAACATTCAGTACTTC CASSQAGQVGNIQYF
many TRBJ2-1 TRBV5-1 - TGCGCCAGCAGCCCTGGCCAGGGCGGCAATGAGCAGTTCTTC CASSPGQGGNEQFF
- TRBJ2-7 TRBV14 - TGTGCCAGCAGCCAATGGACCCCCTACGAGCAGTACTTC CASSQWTPYEQYF
few TRBJ2-3 TRBV7-2 - TGTGCCAGCAGCTTGGGCCTAACCAACACAGATACGCAGTATTTT CASSLGLTNTDTQYF
- TRBJ1-6 TRBV2 TRBD1 TGTGCCAGCAGTGAAGGAGGGACAGGGAATTCACCCCTCCACTTT CASSEGGTGNSPLHF
few TRBJ2-1 TRBV24-1 - TGTGCCACCAGTGATTACCTCCGCGGGGAGCAGTTCTTC CATSDYLRGEQFF
- TRBJ1-1 TRBV4-2 - TGTGCCAGCAGCCAATGGACCAACACTGAAGCTTTCTTT CASSQWTNTEAFF
many TRBJ1-2 TRBV10-3 TRBD1 TGTGCCATCCGAAACAGGGGTATCGGCTATGGCTACACCTTC CAIRNRGIGYGYTF